Presented here are 13 T cell receptor beta chains from one specimen sequenced in a study of T-cell memory formation after mild COVID-19 (dated by TCRdb to the early 2020s). Library prep was done by 5' RACE. Sequencing used an Illumina NovaSeq 6000. TCRdb's own reprocessing of the public reads used fastp at Q25 and MiXCR and kept productive beta chains. CDR3 protein duplicates are merged, each entry listing the most common genes and DNA. The sample includes fewer than 50,000 distinct CDR3 sequences, with about 7.3% observed a single time. Roughly 1.4% of the sample comes from the top ten. Sequencing was carried out using PBMCs or a T cell subset sorted from them (not recorded which). All receptors come from a man between 18 and 29 years old who had mild COVID-19 (a few samples of this study predate the infection). The sample titles of this study are shuffled in the database, so cell type and time point are left out; the donor was told from shared clones.

V usage is TRBV29-1 and J usage is TRBJ1-2; possibly TRBD1 for D (5 bases). The V and J ends lost 3 bases and 8 bases respectively, with 16 bases between them. Germline CDR1 reads SQVTM; CDR2 reads ANQGSEA. The CDR3 is made up of 13 amino acids. The CDR3, as DNA: TGCAGCGTTGACGGGGCAGGGCGTGGGGGCTACACCTTC. It translates to CSVDGAGRGGYTF.

This clonotype was observed a few times. The chain employs TRBV5-1 and TRBJ2-1, with D possibly being TRBD1 or TRBD2 (6 bases each). The CDR3 has 15 amino acids. Germline loops: CDR1 SGHRS, CDR2 YFSETQ. V lost 2 bases to trimming and J lost 5 bases, with 14 bases between them. The CDR3 sequence: CASSFGGRGNNEQFF. The CDR3 DNA follows: TGCGCCAGCAGCTTCGGGGGCAGGGGTAACAATGAGCAGTTCTTC.

The chain recombines TRBV12-5 with TRBJ2-7; D is possibly TRBD2 (7 bases). Looked up from germline, CDR1 is LGHNT and CDR2 is FRNRAP. The CDR3 extends over 15 amino acids. Trimming removed 7 bases from V and 1 base from J, with 17 bases in between. CDR3 in DNA: TGTGCTAGTGTTCGTGGGGGGGCCATATCCTACGAGCAGTACGTC. This encodes CASVRGGAISYEQYV.

The rearrangement joins TRBV11-3 to TRBJ2-7; D perhaps matches TRBD2 (5 bases). CDR3 length: 12 residues. The germline V gene has CDR1 SGHNT and CDR2 YENEEA. V was trimmed by 5 bases and J by 13 bases, leaving 18 bases between them. Written as DNA, the CDR3 is TGTGCCAGCAGCCCCTACGGAGGCGCGTTATACTTC. This codes for CASSPYGGALYF.

Ten or more counts support this clonotype. This chain joins TRBV6-1 and TRBJ2-7; perhaps D is TRBD1 or TRBD2 (5 bases each). The V gene lost 2 bases and the J gene lost 9 bases, with 14 bases spanning the gap. CDR1 and CDR2 (germline): MNHNS, SASEGT. The CDR3 contains 13 residues. CDR3 DNA sequence: TGTGCCAGCAGTGAAATGAGGGACCGTGGGCAGTACTTC. Translated: CASSEMRDRGQYF.

This clonotype has ten or more counts. The chain recombines TRBV7-9 with TRBJ1-4, with D uncertain. Germline CDR1 reads SEHNR; CDR2 reads FQNEAQ (reference sequence). This CDR3 is built from 14 residues. The germline V and J ends were trimmed by 5 bases and 3 bases, with 10 bases remaining between them. CDR3 loop: CASSKSVANEKLFF. CDR3 sequence (DNA): TGTGCCAGCAGCAAGTCCGTTGCTAATGAAAAACTGTTTTTT.

This chain links TRBV6-5 with TRBJ2-4; D call uncertain. There are 16 residues in the CDR3. V lost 0 bases, J lost 1 base, and 10 bases lay in between. CDR1 is MNHEY, CDR2 SVGAGI, per germline. CDR3: CASSYSPDKAKNIQYF. The CDR3 coding sequence is TGTGCCAGCAGTTACTCCCCAGACAAGGCCAAAAACATTCAGTACTTC.

In its sample, this clonotype was seen a few times. An end of the junction differs from the germline gene, which may be a read error. V usage is TRBV6-4 and J usage is TRBJ2-3; D is unresolved. Germline assignment: CDR1 MRHNA and CDR2 SNTAGT. The CDR3 totals 13 residues. This CDR3 reads CASSEGSRDTQYF. The CDR3 DNA follows: TGTGCCAGCAGTGAGGGCAGCAGAGATACGCAGTATTTT.

The V call is TRBV12-3 or TRBV12-4, the J call TRBJ2-5; D is undetermined. The CDR3 runs to 16 residues. Trimming shortened V by 7 bases and J by 0 bases, and 18 bases separated the two germline ends. The CDR3 reads CASMSGGSWYQETQYF. The CDR3 coding sequence is TGTGCCAGCATGTCGGGCGGCAGTTGGTACCAAGAGACCCAGTACTTC.

The chain links TRBV20-1 to TRBJ1-1, with no clear D. The CDR3 extends over 14 amino acids. Trimming left V 5 bases short and J 2 bases short, with 15 bases between. The germline gives CDR1 DFQATT, CDR2 SNEGSKA (reference sequence). The CDR3 is CSARASGTNTEAFF. In DNA, the CDR3 is TGCAGTGCTCGAGCCTCTGGCACAAACACTGAAGCTTTCTTT.

This sequence joins TRBV7-2 and TRBJ1-1; no reliable D call. The length of the CDR3 is 14 residues. From germline, CDR1 is SGHTA and CDR2 FQGNSA. With 1 base removed from V and 5 bases from J, the gap between germline ends came to 11 bases. CDR3 DNA sequence: TGTGCCAGCAGCTTAGTCACCCGCCGGACTGAAGCTTTCTTT. It specifies CASSLVTRRTEAFF.

The J gene is TRBJ1-1, the V gene TRBV4-1; TRBD1 matches at 8 bases. Germline values: CDR1 MGHRA, CDR2 YSYEKL. CDR3 size: 15 residues. Losses at the gene ends were 4 bases for V and 6 bases for J; bases not matched to a gene: 10. This CDR3 is CASSPHDRGFAEAFF. In DNA, the CDR3 is TGCGCCAGCAGCCCACACGACAGGGGTTTCGCTGAAGCTTTCTTT.

This clonotype showed up just a few times. This sequence joins TRBV3-1 and TRBJ1-5, with D possibly matching TRBD1 (5 bases). Germline CDR1 and CDR2: LGHDT and YNNKEL (reference sequence). Trimming shortened V by 2 bases and J by 0 bases, and 11 bases separated the two germline ends. The CDR3 runs 16 residues. For the CDR3, the DNA is TGTGCCAGCAGCCAAACAGGCGGATATAGCAATCAGCCCCAGCATTTT. Protein sequence: CASSQTGGYSNQPQHF.